The 4 T cell receptor beta chains below were found in one sample sequenced in a study of Graves' ophthalmopathy and Graves' hyperthyroidism. Transcripts of RNA were the source for amplifying TCR beta CDR3 regions. HTBI-primed first-round RT-PCR preceded second-round multiplex PCR. Via MiXCR, TCRdb re-called the multiplex PCR reads, giving one row per CDR3 protein. Counted here are roughly 700,000 distinct CDR3 sequences, roughly 40% occurring once; the ten biggest clones make up 44%. Sequenced material: peripheral blood. These receptors were obtained from an adult man with Graves' ophthalmopathy.

This clonotype was counted only a few times. No conserved phenylalanine or tryptophan ends this CDR3, so it is likely a read error. The DNA is left out, because the CDR3 cannot be placed on it with certainty; the CDR3 is given as TCRdb lists it. The chain is built from TRBV7-2 and TRBJ1-4; the tabulated D call, TRBD1, remains unverified against the DNA. Germline V gene data show CDR1 as SGHTA and CDR2 as FQGNSA. A total of 13 residues make up the CDR3, ends included. The CDR3 loop reads CASSKRSGTGANY.

The gene calls are TRBV5-1 and TRBJ2-7; 8 positions agree with TRBD1. Germline V gene lookup returns CDR1 SGHRS and CDR2 YFSETQ. The trim removed 4 bases at V and 3 bases at J, leaving 6 bases unmatched. The CDR3 covers 14 residues. In DNA, the CDR3 is TGCGCCAGCAGCACCCGGGACAGGATCTACGAGCAGTACTTC. Amino acids: CASSTRDRIYEQYF.

This clonotype showed up many times. The chain has TRBV10-3 and TRBJ2-2, with D possibly being TRBD1 or TRBD2 (7 bases each). Deletions cut 8 bases from V and 3 bases from J, with 16 bases between. CDR3 size: 15 residues. Germline-derived CDR1 and CDR2 are ENHRY and SYGVKD. The CDR3 here is CAIGGGGRYTGELFF. The DNA for the CDR3 is TGTGCCATCGGAGGGGGCGGGAGATACACCGGGGAGCTGTTTTTT.

With respect to this clonotype: This sequence may be a read error, since a much larger clone differs from it by one base. The chain couples TRBV20-1 to TRBJ1-2; the D gene is possibly TRBD1 (5 bases). With 6 bases removed from V and 12 bases from J, the gap between germline ends came to 20 bases. The CDR3 is made up of 12 amino acids. Germline values: CDR1 DFQATT, CDR2 SNEGSKA (reference sequence). CDR3 nucleotide sequence: TGCAGTGCCTTGATGGGGCGTATCAGCCACACCTTC. Protein product: CSALMGRISHTF.